The T cell receptor (beta chain) under discussion was sequenced for a study of cytomegalovirus exposure and HLA in healthy donors. Study results and limitations: There were some public TCRs occurring in many donors, but most TCR sequences were rare.

A remark on this clone: What it recognizes is unknown.

Sequencing used immunoSEQ multiplex PCR; TCRdb keeps in-frame clones, though not all of them. Counted here are tens of thousands of clones, approximately 90% occurring once; the ten biggest clones make up more than 1.4%. The CDR3 is made up of 15 amino acids. The germline V and J ends were trimmed by 1 base and 3 bases, with 10 bases remaining between them. Germline V CDR1 and CDR2: SGHRS, YFSETQ. Donors came from a validation cohort of approximately 110 subjects, distinct from the first 666-subject cohort. This receptor was identified in a man younger than 30 in good health and CMV-seronegative. Material: PBMCs. J is TRBJ2-2 and V is TRBV5-1, with D unclear. The DNA of the CDR3 is TGCGCCAGCAGCTTGAAAACAGATCACACCGGGGAGCTGTTTTTT. Protein product: CASSLKTDHTGELFF. Full variable domain (remainder filled in from reference TRBV5-1 and TRBJ2-2): KAGVTQTPRYLIKTRGQQVTLSCSPISGHRSVSWYQQTPGQGLQFLFEYFSETQRNKGNFPGRFSGRQFSNSRSEMNVSTLELGDSALYLCASSLKTDHTGELFFGEGSRLTVL.